Sequencing of this TCR beta chain was carried out in a study of cytomegalovirus exposure and HLA in healthy donors. Use of 60 Vbeta and 13 Jbeta primers characterized the PCR. Produced via immunoSEQ multiplex PCR; TCRdb's table is partial and in-frame only. The repertoire has 270,000 or so clones, about 90% of them found once; the top ten carry approximately 1.5%. Specimen: PBMCs. This clonotype originated in a girl aged 2 to 10 in good health and CMV-seronegative.

CDR3 loop: CASSLGGGGLGEQYF. CDR3 bases: TGCGCCAGCAGCTTGGGGGGCGGGGGGCTAGGCGAGCAGTACTTC. The rearrangement joins TRBV5-1 to TRBJ2-7, with 8 bases lining up with TRBD2. The germline V gene has CDR1 SGHRS and CDR2 YFSETQ. The CDR3 covers 15 residues. After removal of 0 bases from V and 6 bases from J, the junction contained 8 bases not matched to a gene.